This T cell receptor beta chain was identified during a study of T cells in Graves' hyperthyroidism and ophthalmopathy. This clonotype occurred many times. The antigen remains unidentified. TCR beta CDR3 regions were amplified from RNA. The primer set for the first-round RT-PCR of the TCR CDR3 was HTBI. TCRdb recomputed calls from the multiplex PCR reads with MiXCR, one row per CDR3 protein. The top ten clones hold about 29% of a sample with more than 150,000 distinct CDR3 sequences, 17% of them seen once. CDR1 is SGHRS and CDR2 is YFSETQ in the germline V gene. This CDR3 contains 14 residues. Germline trimming cut 4 bases from V and 5 bases from J; bases unmatched to any gene: 7. Overall study findings and caveats: Median prediction lead before ophthalmopathy onset was 5 to 7.5 months with the model. Most clonotypes expanded in the thyroid (above 0.001) were also present in blood. Ophthalmopathy was distinguished from stable hyperthyroidism by 13 V-J signatures.

Material: blood. This receptor was taken from a woman aged 45-65 years with Graves' hyperthyroidism. The chain recombines TRBV5-1 with TRBJ1-2; 8 bases match TRBD1. In DNA, the CDR3 is TGCGCCAGCAGCCCGAGAGACAGGGGATATGGCTACACCTTC. Its protein product is CASSPRDRGYGYTF.